This T cell receptor (beta chain) was retrieved from a study of tumor and adjacent non-tumor tissue in lung cancer. Study-wide results and limits: Tumor TCR diversity, when higher, was linked to shorter survival. Top 100 clones took a larger repertoire share in normal lung.

A modified ARM-PCR protocol with three rounds of nested PCR amplified TCRbeta. TCRdb ran MiXCR on the multiplex PCR reads and lists one entry per CDR3 protein. The table lists about 110,000 distinct CDR3 sequences, 84% of them singletons, with more than 20% in the top ten. RNA was extracted from bulk tissue without any cell sorting. Chemotherapy-naive patients with new lung cancer underwent thoracic surgery in China, August–November 2014. The CDR3 sequence is 16 residues long. CDR1 is SGHAT and CDR2 is FQNNGV in the germline V gene. A remark on this clonotype: Its antigen is not known. One end of the junction does not line up with germline, which may come from a read error.

This chain uses TRBV11-2 with TRBJ2-3; possible D gene TRBD1, 5 bases. The clonotype originates from a man between 65 and 79 years old with non-small cell lung cancer. Sequencing was carried out using lung tumor tissue. The CDR3 loop is CSSSLTQGGSTDTRYF. CDR3 in DNA: TGTTCCAGCAGCTTAACTCAGGGTGGAAGCACAGATACTCGGTATTTT.